These 26 T cell receptor beta chains were all obtained from the same sample, sequenced in a study of T cell repertoires in cytomegalovirus infection. Each CDR3 protein is one row after TCRdb ran MiXCR on the reads. The data show about 260,000 distinct CDR3 sequences, around 15% seen once. Material: PBMCs. These receptors all stem from a human donor in good health (CMV status not recorded). Some clones in this sample may be carry-over from other donors' samples.

The chain carries TRBV5-1 and TRBJ2-1; TRBD1 matches 7 bases. The V segment lost 0 bases and the J segment 6 bases; nucleotides outside the gene matches: 6. CDR1 and CDR2 from the germline V gene are SGHRS and YFSETQ. This CDR3 is 15 amino acids long. The CDR3 bases are TGCGCCAGCAGCTTGGAGAGACAGGGAGTCAATGAGCAGTTCTTC. This codes for CASSLERQGVNEQFF.

This clonotype was found a few times. The chain uses TRBV10-3 and TRBJ2-7; 13 nucleotides align to TRBD2. V dropped 2 bases and J dropped 4; count of bases not matched to a gene: 5. The length of the CDR3 is 16 residues. The germline V gene encodes CDR1 ENHRY and CDR2 SYGVKD. CDR3 residues: CAISEGLAGDRYEQYF. CDR3 coding DNA: TGTGCCATCAGTGAGGGACTAGCGGGAGATCGGTACGAGCAGTACTTC.

The chain carries TRBV25-1 and TRBJ2-1, with 14 bases that match TRBD2. With 4 bases clipped from V and 4 bases from J, the junction kept 15 bases outside the gene matches. The CDR3 contains 20 residues. Germline V lookup: CDR1 MGHDK, CDR2 SYGVNS. CDR3 sequence reads: CASSGTGGLAGGSGYNEQFF. The CDR3 coding sequence is TGTGCCAGCAGTGGAACGGGAGGACTAGCGGGGGGTTCCGGGTACAATGAGCAGTTCTTC.

This chain links TRBV6-1 with TRBJ1-5; D is perhaps TRBD1 (5 bases). The germline V gene has CDR1 MNHNS and CDR2 SASEGT. The CDR3 is 15 residues long. V was shortened by 1 base and J by 1 base, with 8 bases between the two germline ends. The CDR3 bases are TGTGCCAGCAGTGAAGAGGGGCGGAGCAATCAGCCCCAGCATTTT. Its protein is CASSEEGRSNQPQHF.

This chain joins TRBV7-9 and TRBJ2-1; TRBD2 aligns across 10 bases. Germline loops: CDR1 SEHNR, CDR2 FQNEAQ (reference sequence). The ends lost 6 bases at V and 3 bases at J; junction bases unmatched: 8. The CDR3 is 16 amino acids. CDR3 nucleotide sequence: TGTGCCAGCAGTTATAGCGGGAGGAGCCTCTACAATGAGCAGTTCTTC. The encoded protein is CASSYSGRSLYNEQFF.

This clonotype has only a few counts. The genes are TRBV6-6 and TRBJ2-2; 12 nucleotides match TRBD1. Germline V gene sequence: CDR1 MNHNY, CDR2 SVGAGI (reference sequence). The V segment lost 7 bases and the J segment 5 bases; nucleotides outside the gene matches: 11. The length of the CDR3 is 17 residues. CDR3 coding DNA: TGTGCCAGCAAGGCCCGGGACAGGGGGCGAAGTACCGGGGAGCTGTTTTTT. It is translated as CASKARDRGRSTGELFF.

The chain couples TRBV7-9 to TRBJ2-7, with 7 bases that match TRBD2. CDR3 length: 15 amino acids. Germline CDR1 is SEHNR and CDR2 is FQNEAQ (reference sequence). V was clipped by 2 bases and J by 6 bases; unmatched bases: 10. CDR3 protein: CASSLLVGGFSEQYF. The CDR3, as DNA: TGTGCCAGCAGCTTACTAGTCGGGGGGTTTTCCGAGCAGTACTTC.

This clonotype has just a few counts. The rearrangement joins TRBV12-3 or TRBV12-4 to TRBJ2-3; the D gene is possibly TRBD1 (6 bases). The V end lost 8 bases, the J end lost 4 bases, and 16 bases lay between the germline ends. The CDR3 contains 14 residues. The CDR3 nucleotides are TGTGCCAGCTTGGGAGACAGGACCTCAGATACGCAGTATTTT. This encodes CASLGDRTSDTQYF.

V is TRBV28 and J is TRBJ1-5; the D gene is possibly TRBD1 (6 bases). The CDR3 has 15 residues. CDR1 and CDR2 (germline): MDHEN, SYDVKM. With 6 bases removed from V and 7 bases from J, the gap between germline ends came to 19 bases. The CDR3 bases are TGTGCCAGCAGCTTGCGAGGGGGGGTGGGCCAGCCCCAGCATTTT. Translation: CASSLRGGVGQPQHF.

This clonotype was observed at least ten times. The rearrangement joins TRBV7-2 to TRBJ1-1; a possible D gene is TRBD1 (5 bases). The germline gives CDR1 SGHTA, CDR2 FQGNSA. V was trimmed by 5 bases and J by 5 bases, leaving 15 bases between them. CDR3 size: 14 residues. The CDR3: CASSPSLRGTEAFF. DNA for the CDR3: TGTGCCAGCAGCCCCAGTTTACGGGGGACTGAAGCTTTCTTT. The whole variable domain, filled in from reference TRBV7-2 and TRBJ1-1, reads GAGVSQSPSNKVTEKGKDVELRCDPISGHTALYWYRQSLGQGLEFLIYFQGNSAPDKSGLPSDRFSAERTGGSVSTLTIQRTQQEDSAVYLCASSPSLRGTEAFFGQGTRLTVV.

This clonotype was seen only a few times. V gene TRBV7-9 combines with J gene TRBJ1-3; a weak D match, TRBD1 (5 bases). This CDR3 is 14 amino acids long. Trimming took off 5 bases at V and 2 bases at J, with 10 bases between the two ends. Germline loops: CDR1 SEHNR, CDR2 FQNEAQ (reference sequence). The CDR3 DNA sequence: TGTGCCAGCAGCCCGGGACTTCCTGGAAACACCATATATTTT. It encodes CASSPGLPGNTIYF.

The chain is built from TRBV20-1 and TRBJ2-2, with 16 bases that match TRBD2. The V gene's germline CDR1 is DFQATT and CDR2 SNEGSKA (reference sequence). The ends lost 6 bases at V and 4 bases at J; junction bases unmatched: 8. This CDR3 is built from 17 residues. The CDR3 sequence is CSAMGLAGGPVTGELFF. Written as DNA, the CDR3 is TGCAGTGCAATGGGACTAGCGGGAGGGCCGGTCACCGGGGAGCTGTTTTTT.

This clonotype has ten or more counts. The V call is TRBV7-6, the J call TRBJ1-5; maybe TRBD1 (5 bases). CDR1 and CDR2 from the germline V gene are SGHVS and FNYEAQ. There are 14 residues in the CDR3. V lost 5 bases, J lost 4 bases, and 12 bases lay in between. The CDR3 reads CASSDSKWNQPQHF. DNA of the CDR3: TGTGCCAGCAGCGACAGTAAGTGGAATCAGCCCCAGCATTTT.

This chain joins TRBV20-1 and TRBJ2-3; 9 positions match TRBD2. The CDR3 consists of 14 residues. The V and J ends lost 6 bases and 3 bases, in that order; junction bases with no gene match: 7. The V gene's germline CDR1 is DFQATT and CDR2 SNEGSKA (reference sequence). CDR3 in DNA: TGCAGTGCCCAAAAGGCGGGGGGGACAGATACGCAGTATTTT. Translated, it gives CSAQKAGGTDTQYF.

As concerns this clonotype: This CDR3 fails to terminate in the conserved phenylalanine or tryptophan, so it likely reflects a read error. This chain links TRBV7-9 with TRBJ2-5; D may match TRBD1 or TRBD2 (6 bases each). The V end was cut by 5 bases, the J end by 1 base, with 14 bases between. The CDR3 runs to 15 residues. CDR1 and CDR2 from the germline V gene are SEHNR and FQNEAQ (reference sequence). As DNA, the CDR3 is TGTGCCAGCAGCCGCGGGACAAACTCCCAAGAGACCCAGTACGTC. Its translation: CASSRGTNSQETQYV.

Note on this clonotype: The final CDR3 position lacks the conserved phenylalanine or tryptophan, pointing to a likely read error. The limits of the CDR3 on the DNA are not certain, so only TCRdb's listed CDR3 is given. CDR3 in amino acids: CASTIIPDPRDIGV. The chain couples TRBV6-2 or TRBV6-3 to TRBJ2-1; TRBD1, the table's D call, lacks a check against the DNA. Germline lookup yields CDR1 MNHEY and CDR2 SVGEGT. The length of the CDR3 is 14 amino acids, counting both ends.

At least ten counts were recorded for this clonotype. CDR3 nucleotides: TGTGCCAGCAGTTTCACAGGGGGTAGGGAGACCCAGTACTTC. It yields the protein CASSFTGGRETQYF. The chain uses TRBV28 and TRBJ2-5, with 8 bases fitting TRBD1. The CDR3 consists of 14 residues. The trim removed 3 bases at V and 5 bases at J, leaving 5 bases unmatched. Germline V gives CDR1 MDHEN, CDR2 SYDVKM.

The chain has TRBV20-1 and TRBJ2-5; D possibly corresponds to TRBD1 (5 bases). The CDR3 contains 13 residues. The V gene's germline CDR1 is DFQATT and CDR2 SNEGSKA (reference sequence). Deletions cut 6 bases from V and 1 base from J, with 12 bases between. The CDR3 nucleotides read TGCAGTGCCCCAGTAGGGGCCCAAGAGACCCAGTACTTC. Translating gives CSAPVGAQETQYF.

The chain has TRBV6-6 and TRBJ2-1, with D possibly matching TRBD2 (6 bases). V was trimmed by 11 bases and J by 6 bases, leaving 26 bases between them. The CDR3 runs to 16 residues. Germline values: CDR1 MNHNY, CDR2 SVGAGI (reference sequence). CDR3 loop: CAGTLEGGDGVNEQFF. The CDR3, as DNA: TGTGCCGGGACCCTGGAGGGCGGGGATGGTGTCAATGAGCAGTTCTTC.

In this sample, this clonotype turned up many times. The rearrangement joins TRBV7-2 to TRBJ2-5, with 8 bases that match TRBD2. The CDR3 covers 15 residues. Germline V lookup: CDR1 SGHTA, CDR2 FQGNSA. V trimming: 3 bases; J trimming: 4 bases; junction bases outside the gene matches: 7. The CDR3 sequence is CASSLAAGVRETQYF. As DNA, the CDR3 is TGTGCCAGCAGCTTGGCAGCGGGGGTGCGAGAGACCCAGTACTTC.

In its sample, this clonotype was seen many times. This chain links TRBV7-9 with TRBJ1-6; D not certain. Germline loops: CDR1 SEHNR, CDR2 FQNEAQ (reference sequence). Trimming took off 5 bases at V and 10 bases at J, with 9 bases between the two ends. The CDR3 is 12 amino acids. The CDR3 DNA follows: TGTGCCAGCAGCCCTCTAGGGTCACCCCTCCACTTT. Its translation is CASSPLGSPLHF.

This clonotype was detected ten times or more. The V and J genes are TRBV7-2 and TRBJ2-3; D is tentatively TRBD1 or TRBD2 (6 bases each). Germline CDR1 and CDR2: SGHTA and FQGNSA. The CDR3 is 13 amino acids. Trimming stripped 5 bases from V and 4 bases from J, with 10 bases between. Here the CDR3 DNA reads TGTGCCAGCAGCCCGGGGGCACCAGATACGCAGTATTTT. Its translation is CASSPGAPDTQYF.

This clonotype was detected many times. This rearrangement joins TRBV7-6 to TRBJ2-1; 7 positions agree with TRBD2. Unmatched junction bases numbered 11, after V lost 5 bases and J lost 4 bases. CDR1 SGHVS and CDR2 FNYEAQ come from the germline V gene. This CDR3 is built from 16 residues. Here the CDR3 reads CASSPLASGLYNEQFF. The CDR3 region has the DNA TGTGCCAGCAGCCCTTTGGCTAGCGGCTTGTACAATGAGCAGTTCTTC. Looking up the rest from reference TRBV7-6 and TRBJ2-1 gives the full variable domain: GAGVSQSPRYKVTKRGQDVALRCDPISGHVSLYWYRQALGQGPEFLTYFNYEAQQDKSGLPNDRFSAERPEGSISTLTIQRTEQRDSAMYRCASSPLASGLYNEQFFGPGTRLTVL.

This clonotype was seen just once. The gene calls are TRBV29-1 and TRBJ1-5, with D perhaps TRBD1 (6 bases). This CDR3 has 13 amino acids. V was cut by 4 bases and J by 7 bases, with 14 bases left in between. CDR1 and CDR2 (germline): SQVTM, ANQGSEA. The DNA of the CDR3 is TGCAGCGTTGGAGGGGGGGGCGCGCAGCCCCAGCATTTT. Translation gives CSVGGGGAQPQHF.

V gene TRBV7-8 combines with J gene TRBJ1-5; 9 nucleotides match TRBD1. Germline values: CDR1 SGHVS, CDR2 FQNEAQ. J gave up 2 bases and V 4 bases, and 12 bases lay outside the gene matches. The CDR3 is made up of 18 amino acids. CDR3 sequence (DNA): TGTGCCAGCAGCTCTCCGGGACAGGGCGTAGGGGGCAATCAGCCCCAGCATTTT. As protein: CASSSPGQGVGGNQPQHF.

The sample holds many counts of this clonotype. The chain is built from TRBV6-1 and TRBJ1-1, with 10 bases that match TRBD1. Germline V gene data show CDR1 as MNHNS and CDR2 as SASEGT. The CDR3 spans 15 residues. With V trimmed by 7 bases and J by 6 bases, 11 bases remained unmatched. CDR3 sequence: CASKGGSTGGSEAFF. The CDR3 DNA sequence: TGTGCCAGCAAGGGGGGCTCGACAGGGGGCTCTGAAGCTTTCTTT.